Described below is a single T cell receptor (beta chain) sequence and its context. It lacks a known antigen. Per-nucleotide qualities are absent, and no much larger clonotype sits a single base away. From the second PCR step onward, the TCR alpha chain libraries and the TCR beta chain libraries were amplified separately. Donor CMV status was determined by IFNgamma production from CD4+ T cells after overnight stimulation of fresh PBMCs with CMV viral lysate. Miltenyi beads were used first to positively select CD4 T cells, and CD8 T cells were then positively selected from the CD4-negative fraction. Cells stained for CD3, CD4, CD8, CD45RA, CD27 and a live/dead dye were sorted on a BD Aria II into four subsets by CD45RA and CD27. Blood came from three healthy volunteers, each fractionated into CD4 and CD8 T cells and then into four differentiation subsets. About 110 ml of peripheral blood was collected from each donor, and PBMC were isolated from the blood using Ficoll-Paque PLUS density-gradient centrifugation. Sorted cells were lysed in RLT buffer, after which RNA was extracted using a Qiagen RNeasy kit and stored at -80 degrees C.

The source of the sample is a study of naive and memory T cell subsets (dated 2017 in TCRdb). Concerning the study at large: An open-source, UMI-based TCR alpha and beta sequencing pipeline was applied to sorted naive and memory peripheral blood T cell subsets. RNA was DNase-treated and reverse transcribed with TCR constant-region primers, mostly using SuperScript III. Complete agreement was observed between the functional CMV T cell responses and the IgG serology results. Results the study describes overall, beyond this receptor: In both CD4 and CD8 cells, the Gini index increased while Shannon and inverse Simpson diversity decreased from naive through CM, EM and EMRA. A power law was followed by TCR abundance, with an exponent that differed between naive and memory subsets but was consistent across the three individuals. The repertoire findings for the naive and memory subsets could not be validated against a ground truth, as none was available. A clonotype was defined as a single alpha or beta chain sequence rather than as a paired alpha/beta receptor. RNA-based TCR counts may be influenced by expression changes linked to T cell activation and differentiation. After error correction, only a single occurrence was seen for over 85% of naive TCR sequences, so much steeper abundance distributions were produced than in memory subsets.

Libraries were constructed by UMI-ligation and nested PCR. The beta constant-region primer was an equimolar mix of two oligonucleotides covering both TRBC1 and TRBC2. T4 RNA ligase 1 ligated a single-stranded oligonucleotide carrying the SP2 primer and a 12-nucleotide UMI to the cDNA 3' end. Four rounds of PCR were used to amplify ligated cDNA, with nested alpha and beta constant-region primers being used together with the SP2 primer. The ligation reaction was incubated at 16°C for roughly 18-25 hours. PCR2 was usually performed as a SYBR Green qPCR and halted at a preset threshold so that over-amplification would not occur. Apart from the first purification, every purification step used Agencourt AMPure XP magnetic beads. Library amounts were measured by Qubit and library quality was assessed on a TapeStation, where the main peak was expected at around 650 bp. Sequencing of the pooled libraries was done on an Illumina MiSeq using v2 2x251 paired-end kits, which typically yielded roughly 0.95-2.1 million reads per sample. Each sample was pooled at about 4.2 nM, and about 5-8% PhiX was included to help cluster recognition. In the original analysis: FASTQ reads processed by Demultiplexor were assigned V and J genes by Decombinator through tag matching that tolerated a single base-pair mismatch. Collapsinator relied on UMIs to fix sequencing errors as well as frequency errors caused by PCR heterogeneity. CDR3Translator translated TCRs and extracted CDR3s from the conserved cysteine to the FGXG phenylalanine, flagging non-productive sequences. Gini, Shannon entropy and inverse Simpson indices were calculated on repertoires that had been subsampled to equal numbers of UMI-defined TCRs. Clonotype abundance distributions were fitted to a power law by maximum likelihood within the linear range. Similar UMI counts, unique TCR numbers and clonal distributions were obtained with the pipeline and with MIGEC on one naive CD8 sample. The repertoires were searched for several thousand CMV-associated CDR3 sequences that had been compiled from VDJdb and a published dataset. TCRdb reprocessed the public reads (quality trimming at Q25 with fastp, clone calling with MiXCR) and kept in-frame beta chains. Every distinct CDR3 protein forms one entry, paired with its most common genes and DNA. None of the V and J calls come from the authors' own analysis; TCRdb made them. The sample table contains approximately 82,000 distinct CDR3 sequences; only one count was recorded for around 6.5% of them. Together, the top ten hold over 1.5% of the sample.

Sequenced: central memory CD4+ T cells from blood. Per the publication, the cell subset or site label means: central memory, CD45RA- CD27+. This clonotype originated in a human donor in good health.

The encoded CDR3 is CASSQDQKGRVAKNIQYF. DNA sequence: TGCGCCAGCAGCCAAGATCAAAAGGGGAGGGTGGCCAAAAACATTCAGTACTTC. The chain couples TRBV4-3 to TRBJ2-4, and 7 bases in between align with TRBD2. The CDR3, cysteine through phenylalanine, is 18 amino acids long. The sequence is cut down to CDR3 DNA, 54 bases in frame from base 1. Germline trimming: 0 bases from V, 1 base from J; junction bases outside gene matches: 9. From a lookup of the germline V gene, CDR1 and CDR2 are LGHNA and YSLEER.